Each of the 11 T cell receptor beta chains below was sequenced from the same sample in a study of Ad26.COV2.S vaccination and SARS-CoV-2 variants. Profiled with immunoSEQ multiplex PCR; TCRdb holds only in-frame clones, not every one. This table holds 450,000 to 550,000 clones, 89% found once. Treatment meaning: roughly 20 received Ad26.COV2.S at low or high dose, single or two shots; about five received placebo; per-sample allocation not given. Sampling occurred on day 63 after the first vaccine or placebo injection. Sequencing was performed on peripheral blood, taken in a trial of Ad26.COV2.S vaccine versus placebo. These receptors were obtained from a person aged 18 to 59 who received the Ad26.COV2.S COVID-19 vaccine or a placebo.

CDR3 nucleotide sequence: TGTGCCACCAGTGACCCCCGAACAGGGACAGATACGCAGTATTTT. This gives the protein CATSDPRTGTDTQYF. The chain links TRBV24-1 to TRBJ2-3; D may be TRBD1 (6 bases). CDR1 and CDR2 from the germline V gene are KGHDR and SFDVKD. Trimming cost V 4 bases and J 3 bases, with 13 bases left between them. CDR3 length: 15 amino acids.

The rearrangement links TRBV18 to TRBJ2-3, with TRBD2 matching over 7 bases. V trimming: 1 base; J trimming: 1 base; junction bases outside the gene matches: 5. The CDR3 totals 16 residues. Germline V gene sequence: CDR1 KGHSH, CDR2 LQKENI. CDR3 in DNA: TGTGCCAGCTCACCACGGGCCCTAGCGGGCACAGATACGCAGTATTTT. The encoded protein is CASSPRALAGTDTQYF. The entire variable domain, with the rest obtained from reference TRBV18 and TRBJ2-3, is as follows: NAGVMQNPRHLVRRRGQEARLRCSPMKGHSHVYWYRQLPEEGLKFMVYLQKENIIDESGMPKERFSAEFPKEGPSILRIQQVVRGDSAAYFCASSPRALAGTDTQYFGPGTRLTVL.

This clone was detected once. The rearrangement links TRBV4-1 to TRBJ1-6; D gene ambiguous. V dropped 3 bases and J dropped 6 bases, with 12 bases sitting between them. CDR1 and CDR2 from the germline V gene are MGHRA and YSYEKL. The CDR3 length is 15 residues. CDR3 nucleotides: TGCGCCAGCAGCCAGGAGGGAGGTTTTAATTCACCCCTCCACTTT. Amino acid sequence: CASSQEGGFNSPLHF.

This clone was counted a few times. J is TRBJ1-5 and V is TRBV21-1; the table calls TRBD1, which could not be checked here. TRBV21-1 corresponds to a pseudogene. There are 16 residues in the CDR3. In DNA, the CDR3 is TGTGCCGGCCCCTGCGGCAGGGTAAATAGCAATCAGCCCCAGCATTTT. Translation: CAGPCGRVNSNQPQHF.

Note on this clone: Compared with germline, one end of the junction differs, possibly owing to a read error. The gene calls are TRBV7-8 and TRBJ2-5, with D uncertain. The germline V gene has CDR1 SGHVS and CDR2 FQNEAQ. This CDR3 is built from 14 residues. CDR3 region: CASRLGYLQETQYF. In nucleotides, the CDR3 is TGTGCCAGCAGATTAGGTTACCTCCAAGAGACCCAGTACTTC.

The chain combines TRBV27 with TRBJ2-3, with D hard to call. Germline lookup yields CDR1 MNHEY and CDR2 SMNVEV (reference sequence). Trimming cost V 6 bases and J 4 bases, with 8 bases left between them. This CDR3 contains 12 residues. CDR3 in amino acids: CASRPGSDTQYF. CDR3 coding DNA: TGTGCCAGCAGACCTGGGTCAGATACGCAGTATTTT.

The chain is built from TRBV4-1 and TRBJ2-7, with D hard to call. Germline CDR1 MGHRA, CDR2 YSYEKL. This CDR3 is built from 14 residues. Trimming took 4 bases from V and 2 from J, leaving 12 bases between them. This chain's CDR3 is CASSPVLGTYEQYF. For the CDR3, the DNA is TGCGCCAGCAGCCCAGTTTTAGGGACCTACGAGCAGTACTTC.

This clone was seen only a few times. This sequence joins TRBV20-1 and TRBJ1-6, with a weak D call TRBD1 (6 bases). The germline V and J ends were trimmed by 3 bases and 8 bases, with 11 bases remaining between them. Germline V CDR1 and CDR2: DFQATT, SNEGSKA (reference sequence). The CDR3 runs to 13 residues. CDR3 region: CSASKGDDSPLHF. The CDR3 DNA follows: TGCAGTGCTAGTAAGGGGGACGATTCACCCCTCCACTTT.

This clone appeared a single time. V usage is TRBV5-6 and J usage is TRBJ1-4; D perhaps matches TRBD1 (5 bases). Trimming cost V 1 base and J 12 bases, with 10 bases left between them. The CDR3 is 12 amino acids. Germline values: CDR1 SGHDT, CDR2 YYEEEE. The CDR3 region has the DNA TGTGCCAGCAGCTTGTTCGCGGGGGAACTGTTTTTT. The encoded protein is CASSLFAGELFF. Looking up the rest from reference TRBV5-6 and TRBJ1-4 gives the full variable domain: DAGVTQSPTHLIKTRGQQVTLRCSPKSGHDTVSWYQQALGQGPQFIFQYYEEEERQRGNFPDRFSGHQFPNYSSELNVNALLLGDSALYLCASSLFAGELFFGSGTQLSVL.

The CDR3 protein is CAISVARGNPAGTEAFF. CDR3 nucleotide sequence: TGTGCCATCAGTGTAGCCAGAGGGAACCCGGCGGGCACTGAAGCTTTCTTT. This chain connects TRBV10-3 to TRBJ1-1; D uncertain. The CDR3 loop spans 17 amino acids. In germline, CDR1 is ENHRY, CDR2 SYGVKD. The V gene lost 4 bases and the J gene lost 4 bases, with 22 bases spanning the gap.

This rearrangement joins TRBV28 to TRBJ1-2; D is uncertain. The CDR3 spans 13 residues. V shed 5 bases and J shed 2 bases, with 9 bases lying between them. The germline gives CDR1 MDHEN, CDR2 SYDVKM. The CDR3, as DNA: TGTGCCAGCAGTATTCTCTCGAACTATGGCTACACCTTC. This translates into CASSILSNYGYTF.